This TCR beta chain was documented in a study of technical replicates of blood from a few donors. The CDR3 sequence is 13 residues long. Deletions cut 0 bases from V and 4 bases from J, with 7 bases between. CDR1 is MNHEY and CDR2 is SMNVEV in the germline V gene (reference sequence). This table comes from immunoSEQ multiplex PCR, and its TCRdb copy is limited to in-frame clones, with some not included. In the table there are roughly 82,000 clones, nearly 96% of which are singletons. The clonotype originates from a human donor in good health. The sample taken for sequencing was T cells isolated from PBMCs. V usage is TRBV27 and J usage is TRBJ2-7; no reliable D call. The CDR3 loop is CASSLSEWYEQYF. CDR3 DNA: TGTGCCAGCAGTTTATCGGAGTGGTACGAGCAGTACTTC.